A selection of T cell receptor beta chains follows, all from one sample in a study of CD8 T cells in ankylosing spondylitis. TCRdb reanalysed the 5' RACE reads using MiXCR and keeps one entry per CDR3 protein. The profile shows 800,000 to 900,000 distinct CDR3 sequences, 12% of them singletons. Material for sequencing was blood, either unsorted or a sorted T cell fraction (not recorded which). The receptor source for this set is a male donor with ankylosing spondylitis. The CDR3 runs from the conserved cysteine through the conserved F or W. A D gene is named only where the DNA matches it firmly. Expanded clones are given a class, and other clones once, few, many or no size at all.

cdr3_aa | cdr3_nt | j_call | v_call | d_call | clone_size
CASTPGTAQETQYF | TGTGCCAGCACCCCGGGGACTGCACAAGAGACCCAGTACTTC | TRBJ2-5 | TRBV6-1 | - | -
CASSRDSIWGGYTF | TGTGCCAGCAGTAGGGACTCTATCTGGGGTGGCTACACCTTC | TRBJ1-2 | TRBV6-1 | - | -
CASSVIRTSNQPQHF | TGTGCCAGCAGTGTCATACGGACTAGCAATCAGCCCCAGCATTTT | TRBJ1-5 | TRBV6-1 | - | -
CATSPIAGGSYEQYF | TGTGCCACCAGCCCAATAGCGGGAGGCTCCTACGAGCAGTACTTC | TRBJ2-7 | TRBV15 | TRBD2 | -
CATSDFPTGGSYNEQFF | TGTGCCACCAGTGATTTCCCCACAGGGGGCTCCTACAATGAGCAGTTCTTC | TRBJ2-1 | TRBV24-1 | TRBD1 | many
CASSPGGQVWTEAFF | TGTGCCAGCAGCCCGGGGGGACAGGTTTGGACTGAAGCTTTCTTT | TRBJ1-1 | TRBV7-2 | TRBD1 | -
CSVEEGHIYNEQFF | TGCAGCGTTGAAGAGGGACACATCTACAATGAGCAGTTCTTC | TRBJ2-1 | TRBV29-1 | - | many
CASSLGWAGATGELFF | TGTGCCAGCAGCTTAGGGTGGGCAGGGGCCACCGGGGAGCTGTTTTTT | TRBJ2-2 | TRBV5-4 | - | -
CATSRGTYNEQFF | TGTGCCACCAGCAGGGGAACGTACAATGAGCAGTTCTTC | TRBJ2-1 | TRBV15 | - | few
CSASRAGRQETQYF | TGCAGTGCTTCAAGAGCGGGCAGACAAGAGACCCAGTACTTC | TRBJ2-5 | TRBV20-1 | - | many
CSVERAPGYGYTF | TGCAGCGTTGAAAGGGCCCCGGGCTATGGCTACACCTTC | TRBJ1-2 | TRBV29-1 | - | -
CASSLGRLAGFSGELFF | TGCGCCAGCAGCTTGGGGCGACTAGCGGGATTCTCCGGGGAGCTGTTTTTT | TRBJ2-2 | TRBV5-1 | TRBD2 | many
CASSDHNFRDRVDGYTF | TGTGCCAGCAGTGACCACAACTTCCGGGACAGGGTGGATGGCTACACCTTC | TRBJ1-2 | TRBV25-1 | TRBD1 | -
CAISESGGLYEQYF | TGTGCCATCAGTGAGTCTGGGGGGCTCTACGAGCAGTACTTC | TRBJ2-7 | TRBV10-3 | - | -
CSVITQYTGELFF | TGCAGCGTCATTACACAGTACACCGGGGAGCTGTTTTTT | TRBJ2-2 | TRBV29-1 | - | few
CASNNGGANKETQYF | TGTGCCAGCAACAACGGCGGGGCCAATAAGGAGACCCAGTACTTC | TRBJ2-5 | TRBV6-1 | - | -